A selection of T cell receptor beta chains follows, all from one sample in a study of long-term antiretroviral therapy in people with HIV. Repertoires were generated with immunoSEQ multiplex PCR, while TCRdb's copy carries only in-frame clones and drops some. Of under 12,000 clones in the sample, around four fifths are singletons; the top ten hold roughly 21%. Material: unsorted PBMCs, obtained 7 to 7.5 years after starting antiretroviral therapy. The source of these receptors is a man aged 50 or older with HIV. Both conserved end residues are part of each CDR3. The order of the fields is CDR3 protein, CDR3 DNA, clone size, V gene, D gene, J gene. The D gene is left open where the match is weak. Rows may omit the clone size; those that give it use once, few, many or a size class.

cdr3_aa: CASSFRGELWYEQYF; cdr3_nt: TGCGCCAGCAGCTTCCGGGGTGAGTTGTGGTACGAGCAGTACTTC; clone_size: -; v_call: TRBV5-1; d_call: -; j_call: TRBJ2-7
cdr3_aa: CASSPPGLEAETQYF; cdr3_nt: TGTGCCAGCAGTCCACCGGGACTAGAGGCGGAGACCCAGTACTTC; clone_size: -; v_call: TRBV27; d_call: TRBD2; j_call: TRBJ2-5
cdr3_aa: CASSVQGSSYEQYF; cdr3_nt: TGTGCCAGCAGTGTACAGGGGTCGAGCTACGAGCAGTACTTC; clone_size: -; v_call: TRBV2; d_call: TRBD1; j_call: TRBJ2-7
cdr3_aa: CASSLGAGGLIDTDTQYF; cdr3_nt: TGTGCCAGCAGCTTAGGAGCGGGGGGGCTAATCGACACAGATACGCAGTATTTT; clone_size: -; v_call: TRBV7-9; d_call: TRBD2; j_call: TRBJ2-3
cdr3_aa: CASRTVEHYNSPLHF; cdr3_nt: TGTGCCAGCAGGACAGTTGAGCACTATAATTCACCCCTCCACTTT; clone_size: few; v_call: TRBV27; d_call: -; j_call: TRBJ1-6
cdr3_aa: CASSVAGTGGNEQFF; cdr3_nt: TGTGCCAGCAGCGTAGCGGGGACAGGGGGCAATGAGCAGTTCTTC; clone_size: few; v_call: TRBV9; d_call: TRBD1; j_call: TRBJ2-1
cdr3_aa: CASSADRSYVEQYF; cdr3_nt: TGTGCCAGCAGCGCGGACAGGTCCTACGTAGAGCAGTACTTC; clone_size: -; v_call: TRBV5-4; d_call: TRBD1; j_call: TRBJ2-7
cdr3_aa: CASSIVFDSLGTDTQYF; cdr3_nt: TGTGCCAGTAGTATAGTCTTCGACAGCCTGGGCACAGATACGCAGTATTTT; clone_size: -; v_call: TRBV19; d_call: -; j_call: TRBJ2-3
cdr3_aa: CASGLATRLPRTEAFF; cdr3_nt: TGTGCTAGTGGTTTGGCTACCAGATTACCGAGGACTGAAGCTTTCTTT; clone_size: -; v_call: TRBV12-5; d_call: -; j_call: TRBJ1-1
cdr3_aa: CASSEFFGDTQYF; cdr3_nt: TGTGCCAGCAGTGAATTTTTTGGGGATACGCAGTATTTT; clone_size: once; v_call: TRBV6-4; d_call: -; j_call: TRBJ2-3